A selection of T cell receptor beta chains follows, all from one sample in a study of technical replicates of blood from four donors. Profiling relied on immunoSEQ multiplex PCR, and the TCRdb table lists in-frame clones only, not all of them. The profile shows around 84,000 clones, nearly 98% of them singletons. The material sequenced was T cells isolated from PBMCs. Source of these receptors: a human donor in good health. CDR3s leave out the opening cysteine and the closing phenylalanine or tryptophan.

j_call | v_call | cdr3_aa
TRBJ2-7 | TRBV7-9 | ASSSRDRGFHEQY
TRBJ2-7 | TRBV7-9 | ASSLSNPYEQY
TRBJ1-3 | TRBV9 | ASSVEGSGNTIY
TRBJ1-1 | TRBV2 | ASSLGQNTEAF
TRBJ1-4 | TRBV5-6 | ASSFGVAATNEKLF
TRBJ2-3 | TRBV6-1 | ASSLTSNPTDTQY
TRBJ2-4 | TRBV28 | ASSTRRGRNIQY
TRBJ1-1 | TRBV2 | ASSGQGNTEAF
TRBJ2-5 | TRBV4-2 | ASSQVSGGTQETQY
TRBJ2-7 | TRBV10-1 | ASSDGGRAYEQY
TRBJ2-1 | TRBV5-1 | ASSLGTFSGDYNEQF